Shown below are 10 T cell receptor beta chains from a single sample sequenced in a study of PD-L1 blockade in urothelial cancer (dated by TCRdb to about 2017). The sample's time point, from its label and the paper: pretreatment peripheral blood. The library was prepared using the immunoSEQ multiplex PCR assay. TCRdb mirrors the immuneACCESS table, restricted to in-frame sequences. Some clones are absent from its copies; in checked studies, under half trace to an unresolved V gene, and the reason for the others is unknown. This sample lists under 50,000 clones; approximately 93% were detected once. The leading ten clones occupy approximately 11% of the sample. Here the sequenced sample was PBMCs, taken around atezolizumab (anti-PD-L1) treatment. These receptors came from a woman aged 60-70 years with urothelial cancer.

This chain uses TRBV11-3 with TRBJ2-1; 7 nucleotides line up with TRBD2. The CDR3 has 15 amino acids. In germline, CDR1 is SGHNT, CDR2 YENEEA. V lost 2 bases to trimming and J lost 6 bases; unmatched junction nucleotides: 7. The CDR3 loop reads CASSLSGGSGNEQFF. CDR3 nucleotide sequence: TGTGCCAGCAGCTTATCGGGCGGGAGTGGCAATGAGCAGTTCTTC. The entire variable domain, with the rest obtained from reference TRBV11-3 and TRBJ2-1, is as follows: EAGVVQSPRYKIIEKKQPVAFWCNPISGHNTLYWYLQNLGQGPELLIRYENEEAVDDSQLPKDRFSAERLKGVDSTLKIQPAELGDSAVYLCASSLSGGSGNEQFFGPGTRLTVL.

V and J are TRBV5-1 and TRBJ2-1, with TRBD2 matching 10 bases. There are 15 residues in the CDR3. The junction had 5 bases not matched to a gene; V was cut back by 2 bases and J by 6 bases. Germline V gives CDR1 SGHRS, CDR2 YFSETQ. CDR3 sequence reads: CASSFRLAGTNEQFF. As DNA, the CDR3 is TGCGCCAGCAGCTTCCGACTAGCGGGTACCAATGAGCAGTTCTTC. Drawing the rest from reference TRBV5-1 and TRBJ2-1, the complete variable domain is KAGVTQTPRYLIKTRGQQVTLSCSPISGHRSVSWYQQTPGQGLQFLFEYFSETQRNKGNFPGRFSGRQFSNSRSEMNVSTLELGDSALYLCASSFRLAGTNEQFFGPGTRLTVL.

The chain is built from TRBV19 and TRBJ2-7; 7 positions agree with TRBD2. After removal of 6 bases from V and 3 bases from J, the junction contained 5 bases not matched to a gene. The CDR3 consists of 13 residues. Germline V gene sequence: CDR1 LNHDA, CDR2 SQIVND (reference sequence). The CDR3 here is CASRGPGGYEQYF. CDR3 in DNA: TGTGCCAGTAGAGGACCGGGGGGCTACGAGCAGTACTTC.

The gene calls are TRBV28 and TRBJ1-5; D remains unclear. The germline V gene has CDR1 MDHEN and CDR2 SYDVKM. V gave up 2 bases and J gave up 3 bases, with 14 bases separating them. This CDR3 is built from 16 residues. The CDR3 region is CASSLKFQNHNQPQHF. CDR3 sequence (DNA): TGTGCCAGCAGTTTAAAGTTCCAGAACCACAATCAGCCCCAGCATTTT.

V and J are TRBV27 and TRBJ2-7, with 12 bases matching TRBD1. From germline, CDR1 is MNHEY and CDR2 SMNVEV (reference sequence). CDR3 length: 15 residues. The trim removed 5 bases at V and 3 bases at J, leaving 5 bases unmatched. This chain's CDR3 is CASSQGTGGLYEQYF. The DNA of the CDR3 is TGTGCCAGCAGTCAGGGGACAGGGGGCCTCTACGAGCAGTACTTC.

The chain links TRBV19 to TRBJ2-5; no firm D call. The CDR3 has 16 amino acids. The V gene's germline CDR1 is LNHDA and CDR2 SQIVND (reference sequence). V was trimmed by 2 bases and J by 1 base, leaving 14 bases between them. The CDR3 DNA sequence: TGTGCCAGTAGTATAATGACGGGTTCCCTCCAAGAGACCCAGTACTTC. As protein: CASSIMTGSLQETQYF.

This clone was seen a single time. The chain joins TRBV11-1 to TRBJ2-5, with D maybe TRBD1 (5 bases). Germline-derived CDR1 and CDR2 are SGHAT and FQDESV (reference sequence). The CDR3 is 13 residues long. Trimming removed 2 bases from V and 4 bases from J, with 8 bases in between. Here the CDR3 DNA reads TGTGCCAGCAGCTTACAGGGCTCAGAGACCCAGTACTTC. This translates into CASSLQGSETQYF.

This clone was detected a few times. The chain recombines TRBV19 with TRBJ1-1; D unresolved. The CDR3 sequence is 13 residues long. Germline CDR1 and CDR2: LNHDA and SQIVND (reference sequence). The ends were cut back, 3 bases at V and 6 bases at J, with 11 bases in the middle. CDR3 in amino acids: CASSIGGLAEAFF. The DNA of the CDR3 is TGTGCCAGTAGTATTGGCGGGTTAGCTGAAGCTTTCTTT.

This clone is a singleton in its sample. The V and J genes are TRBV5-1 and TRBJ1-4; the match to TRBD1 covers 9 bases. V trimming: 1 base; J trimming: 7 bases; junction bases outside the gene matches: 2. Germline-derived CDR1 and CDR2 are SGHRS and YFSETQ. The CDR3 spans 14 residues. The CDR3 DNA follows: TGCGCCAGCAGCTTGCGACAGGGGGGTGAAAAACTGTTTTTT. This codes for CASSLRQGGEKLFF.

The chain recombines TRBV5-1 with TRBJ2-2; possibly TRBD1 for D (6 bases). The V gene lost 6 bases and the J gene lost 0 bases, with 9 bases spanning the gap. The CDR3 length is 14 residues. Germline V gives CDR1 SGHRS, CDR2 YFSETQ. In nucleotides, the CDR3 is TGCGCCAGCAAGAGGACAGCGAACACCGGGGAGCTGTTTTTT. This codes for CASKRTANTGELFF.